This TCR beta chain was documented in a study of control samples from healthy donors and cancer patients. The CDR3 consists of 12 residues. The ends were cut back, 5 bases at V and 8 bases at J, with 10 bases in the middle. The assay was immunoSEQ multiplex PCR, and TCRdb's table has in-frame clones only and misses some. This table holds around 83,000 clones, 80% to 95% found once. The chain employs TRBV12-3 or TRBV12-4 and TRBJ2-1; TRBD1 might be the D (6 bases). The clonotype comes from a woman in her thirties or forties with lung cancer. Input material: PBMCs. In DNA form, the CDR3 reads TGTGCCAGCAGTCTACAGGGTTATGAGCAGTTCTTC. It yields the protein CASSLQGYEQFF.